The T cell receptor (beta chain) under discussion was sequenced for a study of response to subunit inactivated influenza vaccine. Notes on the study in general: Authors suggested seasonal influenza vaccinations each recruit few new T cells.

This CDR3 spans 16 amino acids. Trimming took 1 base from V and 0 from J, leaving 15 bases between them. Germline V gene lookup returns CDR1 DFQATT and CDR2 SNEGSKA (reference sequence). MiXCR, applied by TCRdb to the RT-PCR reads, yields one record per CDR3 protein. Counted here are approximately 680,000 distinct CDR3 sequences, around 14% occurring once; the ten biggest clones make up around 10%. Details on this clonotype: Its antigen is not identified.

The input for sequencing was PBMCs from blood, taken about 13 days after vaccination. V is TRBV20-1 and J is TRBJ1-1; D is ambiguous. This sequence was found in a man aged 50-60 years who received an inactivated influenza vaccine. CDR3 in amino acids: CSARATGIRMNTEAFF. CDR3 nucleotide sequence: TGCAGTGCTAGAGCCACCGGGATTCGAATGAACACTGAAGCTTTCTTT.